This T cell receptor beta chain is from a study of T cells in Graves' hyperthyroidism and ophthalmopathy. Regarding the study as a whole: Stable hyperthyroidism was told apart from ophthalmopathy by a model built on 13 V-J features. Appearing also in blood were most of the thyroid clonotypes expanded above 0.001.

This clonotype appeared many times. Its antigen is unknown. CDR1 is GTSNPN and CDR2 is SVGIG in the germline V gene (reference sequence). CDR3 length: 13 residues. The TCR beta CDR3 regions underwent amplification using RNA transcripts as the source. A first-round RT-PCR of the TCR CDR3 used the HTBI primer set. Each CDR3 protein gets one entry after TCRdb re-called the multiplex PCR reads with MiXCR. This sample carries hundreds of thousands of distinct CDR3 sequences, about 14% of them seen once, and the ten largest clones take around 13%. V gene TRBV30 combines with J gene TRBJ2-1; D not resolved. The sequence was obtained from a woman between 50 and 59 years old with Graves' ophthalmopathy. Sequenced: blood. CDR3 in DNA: TGTGCTGAGGCGTCGAGCTCCTACAATGAGCAGTTCTTC. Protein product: CAEASSSYNEQFF.